This is a list of T cell receptor beta chains from one sample in a study of blood T cell repertoires in COVID-19. The data were produced by immunoSEQ multiplex PCR, yet TCRdb's version contains in-frame clones alone and is incomplete. The sample records roughly 60,000 clones, almost 85% being singletons. Specimen: peripheral blood. These receptors all stem from a man in his fifties or sixties with COVID-19, enrolled during active disease. The CDR3 runs from the conserved cysteine through the conserved F or W. Fields, in order: J gene, V gene, clone size, CDR3 protein. Clone size is stated in some rows and not others, as once, few, many or a class when expanded.

j_call: TRBJ1-2; v_call: TRBV14; clone_size: NA; cdr3_aa: CASSQGGTWDYGYTF
j_call: TRBJ2-7; v_call: TRBV3-1/TRBV3-2; clone_size: NA; cdr3_aa: CASSQVDGLLYEQYF
j_call: TRBJ1-3; v_call: TRBV9; clone_size: NA; cdr3_aa: CASSGPLQTLNTIYF
j_call: TRBJ2-3; v_call: TRBV24-1; clone_size: NA; cdr3_aa: CATSDLGSGRESSDTQYF
j_call: TRBJ2-3; v_call: TRBV2; clone_size: NA; cdr3_aa: CASSETSGFTDTQYF
j_call: TRBJ1-1; v_call: TRBV28; clone_size: NA; cdr3_aa: CASSSSYIGAEAFF
j_call: TRBJ2-7; v_call: TRBV18; clone_size: NA; cdr3_aa: CASSPPSGGVSYEQYF
j_call: TRBJ1-5; v_call: TRBV28; clone_size: NA; cdr3_aa: CASSPMTGLNQPQHF
j_call: TRBJ2-1; v_call: TRBV24-1; clone_size: NA; cdr3_aa: CATSDQGTGHAGAYNEQFF
j_call: TRBJ1-1; v_call: TRBV10-3; clone_size: NA; cdr3_aa: CAISSGGEYTEAFF
j_call: TRBJ2-5; v_call: TRBV24-1; clone_size: NA; cdr3_aa: CATGDRGSGETQYF
j_call: TRBJ1-4; v_call: TRBV12-3/TRBV12-4; clone_size: NA; cdr3_aa: CASTGQVEKLFF
j_call: TRBJ2-7; v_call: TRBV11-2; clone_size: few; cdr3_aa: CASSQLAGATEQYF
j_call: TRBJ2-2; v_call: TRBV2; clone_size: once; cdr3_aa: CASRGTSGRTGELFF
j_call: TRBJ1-3; v_call: TRBV20-1; clone_size: NA; cdr3_aa: CSASDKGSGNTIYF
j_call: TRBJ1-2; v_call: TRBV5-4; clone_size: once; cdr3_aa: CASSPDRGRNYGYTF
j_call: TRBJ1-1; v_call: TRBV7-9; clone_size: NA; cdr3_aa: CASSLASWNTEAFF
j_call: TRBJ2-1; v_call: TRBV10-3; clone_size: once; cdr3_aa: CAISTSGRAGAEQFF
j_call: TRBJ1-4; v_call: TRBV12-3/TRBV12-4; clone_size: NA; cdr3_aa: CASSLLQNEKLFF
j_call: TRBJ2-2; v_call: TRBV7-3; clone_size: many; cdr3_aa: CASSPRRVRGLTGELFF
j_call: TRBJ1-6; v_call: TRBV19; clone_size: NA; cdr3_aa: CASNEWTDNNSPLHF
j_call: TRBJ2-7; v_call: TRBV21-1; clone_size: NA; cdr3_aa: CASSTTGVPSSYEQYF
j_call: TRBJ2-5; v_call: TRBV28; clone_size: NA; cdr3_aa: CASSLRRGTVQETQYF
j_call: TRBJ1-2; v_call: TRBV5-1; clone_size: NA; cdr3_aa: CASSLTGDVNYGYTF
j_call: TRBJ1-2; v_call: TRBV2; clone_size: NA; cdr3_aa: CASRSEQGAQRFGYTF
j_call: TRBJ2-7; v_call: TRBV5-1; clone_size: NA; cdr3_aa: CASSYMPGGSSYEQYF
j_call: TRBJ2-3; v_call: TRBV7-9; clone_size: NA; cdr3_aa: CASSSSGGTDTQYF
j_call: TRBJ2-1; v_call: TRBV20-1; clone_size: once; cdr3_aa: CSASRGDNEQFF
j_call: TRBJ2-5; v_call: TRBV21-1; clone_size: NA; cdr3_aa: CASSKRRGRPETQYF
j_call: TRBJ2-1; v_call: TRBV2; clone_size: NA; cdr3_aa: CASSERGQGGDEQFF
j_call: TRBJ2-1; v_call: TRBV6-5; clone_size: NA; cdr3_aa: CASCGNSYNEQFF
j_call: TRBJ2-7; v_call: TRBV6-5; clone_size: NA; cdr3_aa: CASSYARTGVSYEQYF
j_call: TRBJ2-3; v_call: TRBV28; clone_size: NA; cdr3_aa: CASSTTVTGNPDTQYF
j_call: TRBJ2-5; v_call: TRBV6-5; clone_size: NA; cdr3_aa: CASSYSNRGAKETQYF
j_call: TRBJ1-2; v_call: TRBV10-2; clone_size: NA; cdr3_aa: CASSVEAGGGYGYTF
j_call: TRBJ2-7; v_call: TRBV6-5; clone_size: NA; cdr3_aa: CASSYQGYYEQYF
j_call: TRBJ1-2; v_call: TRBV6-1; clone_size: NA; cdr3_aa: CASSESDDSYYGYTF
j_call: TRBJ2-3; v_call: TRBV24-1; clone_size: NA; cdr3_aa: CATGERLGTDTQYF
j_call: TRBJ1-6; v_call: TRBV18; clone_size: NA; cdr3_aa: CASSPVIQGAFPPLHF
j_call: TRBJ2-3; v_call: TRBV5-1; clone_size: NA; cdr3_aa: CASSLVSLATPGGTDTQYF
j_call: TRBJ2-3; v_call: TRBV27; clone_size: NA; cdr3_aa: CASSRRGTAYTDTQYF
j_call: TRBJ2-5; v_call: TRBV2; clone_size: NA; cdr3_aa: CASSDLPGQGKETQYF
j_call: TRBJ1-2; v_call: TRBV7-9; clone_size: NA; cdr3_aa: CASSFGGGYTF
j_call: TRBJ1-3; v_call: TRBV19; clone_size: NA; cdr3_aa: CASSMEGRPSGNTIYF
j_call: TRBJ2-2; v_call: TRBV2; clone_size: NA; cdr3_aa: CASSEGQGAGELFF
j_call: TRBJ2-1; v_call: TRBV3-1/TRBV3-2; clone_size: NA; cdr3_aa: CASSQIYGMGNEQFF
j_call: TRBJ2-1; v_call: TRBV20-1; clone_size: NA; cdr3_aa: CSASKGAGGRYNEQFF
j_call: TRBJ2-7; v_call: TRBV6-2/TRBV6-3; clone_size: once; cdr3_aa: CASSTLLAGEDEQYF
j_call: TRBJ1-2; v_call: TRBV7-9; clone_size: NA; cdr3_aa: CASSFPEDYGYTF
j_call: TRBJ2-3; v_call: TRBV3-1/TRBV3-2; clone_size: NA; cdr3_aa: CASSRRAGGGTDTQYF
j_call: TRBJ2-3; v_call: TRBV27; clone_size: NA; cdr3_aa: CASGLVALSTDTQYF
j_call: TRBJ2-3; v_call: TRBV5-1; clone_size: NA; cdr3_aa: CASSLQGATSTDTQYF
j_call: TRBJ1-5; v_call: TRBV5-6; clone_size: NA; cdr3_aa: CASSSIQGAGPQHF
j_call: TRBJ2-7; v_call: TRBV1; clone_size: NA; cdr3_aa: CTSSQGIRGTDLSYEQYF
j_call: TRBJ2-7; v_call: TRBV2; clone_size: NA; cdr3_aa: CASKLVRFYEQYF
j_call: TRBJ2-5; v_call: TRBV4-2; clone_size: NA; cdr3_aa: CASSQVGTTKDYNF
j_call: TRBJ2-2; v_call: TRBV12-3/TRBV12-4; clone_size: NA; cdr3_aa: CATSGGAYGELFF